Following are 28 T cell receptor beta chains from one sample sequenced in a study of cytomegalovirus exposure and HLA in healthy donors. PCR primers comprised 60 Vbeta and 13 Jbeta primers. The method was immunoSEQ multiplex PCR; TCRdb's version includes in-frame clones alone and lacks a portion of them. The table for this sample gives roughly 84,000 clones. Sample: PBMCs. The receptors stem from a man between 50 and 59 years old in good health and CMV-seronegative.

This chain links TRBV18 with TRBJ2-1; 8 nucleotides agree with TRBD1. Germline CDR1 reads KGHSH; CDR2 reads LQKENI. The trim removed 6 bases at V and 6 bases at J, leaving 7 bases unmatched. CDR3 size: 14 residues. The CDR3 coding sequence is TGTGCCAGCTCCGGCTCGGACAGGGTCAATGAGCAGTTCTTC. Its translation: CASSGSDRVNEQFF.

This chain links TRBV6-5 with TRBJ2-5, with TRBD2 identical over 9 bases. The J call is uncertain, as TRBJ2-7 better fits the DNA end. The CDR3 has 15 residues. Germline CDR1 MNHEY, CDR2 SVGAGI. This CDR3 reads CASTSGLAGTYEQYF. The CDR3 region has the DNA TGTGCCAGCACCTCGGGACTAGCAGGAACCTACGAGCAGTACTTC.

This CDR3 is CASSLGVDSSYEQYF. The CDR3, as DNA: TGCGCCAGCAGCTTGGGGGTAGACAGCTCCTACGAGCAGTACTTC. This chain links TRBV5-1 with TRBJ2-7; maybe TRBD1 (5 bases). The germline CDR1 and CDR2 sequences are SGHRS and YFSETQ. V was pared by 0 bases and J by 0 bases, with 10 bases between. The CDR3 spans 15 residues.

The chain uses TRBV30 and TRBJ1-5; D is unresolved. CDR1 and CDR2 (germline): GTSNPN, SVGIG (reference sequence). V was cut by 0 bases and J by 5 bases, with 8 bases left in between. The CDR3 runs to 13 residues. In DNA form, the CDR3 reads TGTGCCTGGAGTGTATCGGGAGATCAGCCCCAGCATTTT. As protein: CAWSVSGDQPQHF.

The V gene is TRBV9, the J gene TRBJ2-5; TRBD2 aligns across 10 bases. The CDR3 sequence is 15 residues long. Trimming took 1 base from V and 6 from J; bases not matched to a gene: 6. CDR1 is SGDLS, CDR2 YYNGEE, per germline. This CDR3 reads CASSVLAGAQQTQYF. The CDR3, as DNA: TGTGCCAGCAGCGTACTAGCGGGGGCCCAGCAGACCCAGTACTTC.

J is TRBJ2-2 and V is TRBV2; 9 positions match TRBD1. V was clipped by 7 bases and J by 8 bases; unmatched bases: 5. This CDR3 contains 13 residues. CDR1 SNHLY and CDR2 FYNNEI come from the germline V gene. The chain's CDR3 is CASTEQGAGELFF. The CDR3 DNA follows: TGTGCCAGCACCGAACAGGGGGCTGGGGAGCTGTTTTTT.

The J gene is TRBJ1-5, the V gene TRBV2; TRBD1 matches at 9 bases. Germline V gene lookup returns CDR1 SNHLY and CDR2 FYNNEI. The V and J ends lost 6 bases and 7 bases, in that order; junction bases with no gene match: 10. The CDR3 has 15 residues. CDR3 bases: TGTGCCAGCAGGGGACAGGGAAGGATTCGACAGCCCCAGCATTTT. Translated, it gives CASRGQGRIRQPQHF.

This chain connects TRBV5-1 to TRBJ1-2; tentatively, D is TRBD1 (6 bases). The length of the CDR3 is 13 residues. V lost 2 bases and J 4 bases, leaving 9 bases between the germline ends. Germline CDR1 and CDR2: SGHRS and YFSETQ. In nucleotides, the CDR3 is TGCGCCAGCAGCTTTACAGGGAGCTATGGCTACACCTTC. Residues: CASSFTGSYGYTF.

V gene TRBV28 combines with J gene TRBJ1-5; 9 bases line up with TRBD1. The CDR3 loop spans 12 amino acids. V was pared by 8 bases and J by 5 bases, with 1 base of the junction left unmatched. Germline CDR1 MDHEN, CDR2 SYDVKM. The CDR3 DNA sequence: TGTGCCAGCGGACAGGGGTATCAGCCCCAGCATTTT. Translated: CASGQGYQPQHF.

The V and J genes are TRBV30 and TRBJ2-2; D remains ambiguous. Between the trimmed V and J ends, which lost 3 bases and 1 base, there was a span of 9 bases. This CDR3 comprises 14 residues. CDR1 is GTSNPN and CDR2 is SVGIG in the germline V gene (reference sequence). CDR3 coding DNA: TGTGCCTGGAGCCTTCCAGGGAACACCGGGGAGCTGTTTTTT. Translation: CAWSLPGNTGELFF.

V usage is TRBV10-3 and J usage is TRBJ1-6; D is unclear. V was trimmed by 9 bases and J by 3 bases, leaving 12 bases between them. The CDR3 is made up of 14 amino acids. The germline gives CDR1 ENHRY, CDR2 SYGVKD. The CDR3 is CAIGGGVYNSPLHF. The CDR3, as DNA: TGTGCCATAGGCGGTGGCGTCTATAATTCACCCCTCCACTTT.

The chain carries TRBV6-1 and TRBJ1-5; TRBD1 matches 7 bases. With V trimmed by 2 bases and J by 6 bases, 4 bases remained unmatched. This CDR3 has 14 amino acids. Per germline, CDR1 MNHNS and CDR2 SASEGT. CDR3 residues: CASSEWGQRQPQHF. For the CDR3, the DNA is TGTGCCAGCAGTGAATGGGGACAGCGTCAGCCCCAGCATTTT.

The chain carries TRBV19 and TRBJ1-5, with D hard to call. Germline V lookup: CDR1 LNHDA, CDR2 SQIVND (reference sequence). Trimming took 6 bases from V and 7 from J, leaving 19 bases between them. The CDR3 runs to 15 residues. Written as DNA, the CDR3 is TGTGCCAGTAGAGACGCAGGAAGCCGGGGACAGCCCCAGCATTTT. This sequence encodes CASRDAGSRGQPQHF.

This sequence joins TRBV5-1 and TRBJ2-2; D ambiguous. The V gene lost 1 base and the J gene lost 8 bases, with 9 bases spanning the gap. There are 13 residues in the CDR3. The germline gives CDR1 SGHRS, CDR2 YFSETQ. The CDR3 nucleotides read TGCGCCAGCAGCTTGCAATCCCGGGGGGAGCTGTTTTTT. Protein: CASSLQSRGELFF.

The chain combines TRBV7-9 with TRBJ2-5; 7 nucleotides agree with TRBD2. The CDR3 is 18 residues long. The germline V gene encodes CDR1 SEHNR and CDR2 FQNEAQ (reference sequence). Losses at the gene ends were 5 bases for V and 4 bases for J; bases not matched to a gene: 19. The CDR3 DNA reads TGTGCCAGCAGCCCAACCCCCCTTCGGGGGAGGGGAAGAGAGACCCAGTACTTC. Translating gives CASSPTPLRGRGRETQYF.

The rearrangement joins TRBV7-9 to TRBJ1-5; maybe TRBD1 (5 bases). Germline V gene data show CDR1 as SEHNR and CDR2 as FQNEAQ (reference sequence). Trimming shortened V by 1 base and J by 3 bases, and 7 bases separated the two germline ends. This CDR3 spans 14 amino acids. The CDR3 coding sequence is TGTGCCAGCAGCTTAGGGGGGGACAATCAGCCCCAGCATTTT. Translation gives CASSLGGDNQPQHF.

The chain uses TRBV5-4 and TRBJ1-1, with D possibly matching TRBD1 (6 bases). Germline values: CDR1 SGHNT, CDR2 YYREEE (reference sequence). Trimming left V 4 bases short and J 4 bases short, with 11 bases between. The CDR3 is made up of 13 amino acids. CDR3 nucleotides: TGTGCCAGCAGCACCCCAGGGGCCACTGAAGCTTTCTTT. It specifies CASSTPGATEAFF.

This chain links TRBV7-3 with TRBJ2-2; D gene ambiguous. The V end lost 4 bases, the J end lost 5 bases, and 5 bases lay between the germline ends. The V gene's germline CDR1 is SGHTA and CDR2 FQGTGA. The CDR3 contains 12 residues. The CDR3 DNA reads as TGTGCCAGCAGCTCTTCGACCGGGGAGCTGTTTTTT. It translates to CASSSSTGELFF.

This chain links TRBV9 with TRBJ1-1; TRBD1 is a possible D gene (6 bases). V dropped 4 bases and J dropped 1 base, with 8 bases sitting between them. Germline V CDR1 and CDR2: SGDLS, YYNGEE. This CDR3 contains 13 residues. CDR3 sequence reads: CASSPTGNTEAFF. For the CDR3, the DNA is TGTGCCAGCAGCCCGACAGGGAACACTGAAGCTTTCTTT.

The J gene is TRBJ2-7, the V gene TRBV5-6, with a weak D call TRBD1 (6 bases). The CDR3 spans 15 residues. With 4 bases removed from V and 1 base from J, the gap between germline ends came to 15 bases. Looked up from germline, CDR1 is SGHDT and CDR2 is YYEEEE. CDR3 sequence: CASSNPRQGSYEQYF. In DNA, the CDR3 is TGTGCCAGCAGCAACCCGAGGCAGGGGTCCTACGAGCAGTACTTC.

The CDR3 is CASAKGFPSTTDTQYF. For the CDR3, the DNA is TGTGCCAGCGCTAAGGGGTTTCCCTCCACCACAGATACGCAGTATTTT. The V and J genes are TRBV6-6 and TRBJ2-3; perhaps TRBD1 as D (5 bases). CDR3 length: 16 amino acids. Trimming removed 8 bases from V and 2 bases from J, with 20 bases in between. Germline-derived CDR1 and CDR2 are MNHNY and SVGAGI (reference sequence).

V gene TRBV11-2 combines with J gene TRBJ2-7, with D maybe TRBD1 (6 bases). Trimming pared 3 bases from V and 3 bases from J, leaving 15 bases between. CDR3 length: 15 residues. Germline V gene data show CDR1 as SGHAT and CDR2 as FQNNGV. In DNA, the CDR3 is TGTGCCAGCAGCTTGGTCCAGGGGAGCCGCTACGAGCAGTACTTC. Translating it yields CASSLVQGSRYEQYF.

The chain recombines TRBV28 with TRBJ1-2; D is undetermined. The CDR3 extends over 13 amino acids. Germline CDR1 is MDHEN and CDR2 is SYDVKM. V lost 5 bases, J lost 4 bases, and 11 bases lay in between. CDR3: CASSLGEIYGYTF. The CDR3 DNA is TGTGCCAGCAGTCTCGGGGAGATCTATGGCTACACCTTC.

CDR3 sequence: CASRAENNSPLHF. Here the CDR3 DNA reads TGTGCCAGCAGGGCGGAAAATAATTCACCCCTCCACTTT. V usage is TRBV2 and J usage is TRBJ1-6; D ambiguous. Germline V gene lookup returns CDR1 SNHLY and CDR2 FYNNEI. CDR3 length: 13 residues. Trimming left V 6 bases short and J 5 bases short, with 8 bases between.

This chain uses TRBV5-4 with TRBJ2-3; possibly TRBD1 for D (5 bases). Per germline, CDR1 SGHNT and CDR2 YYREEE (reference sequence). Trimming removed 4 bases at V and 3 bases at J, with 15 bases between. The CDR3 length is 15 residues. The CDR3 here is CASSPPGKGTDTQYF. CDR3 nucleotide sequence: TGTGCCAGCAGCCCCCCGGGCAAGGGGACAGATACGCAGTATTTT.

The V gene is TRBV5-1, the J gene TRBJ1-4; D unclear. This CDR3 is built from 13 residues. Trimming took off 4 bases at V and 6 bases at J, with 10 bases between the two ends. Per germline, CDR1 SGHRS and CDR2 YFSETQ. The CDR3 protein is CASSLARHEKLFF. The CDR3 DNA follows: TGCGCCAGCAGCCTCGCGAGGCATGAAAAACTGTTTTTT.

The gene calls are TRBV9 and TRBJ2-1; 8 bases are a match to TRBD2. J gave up 2 bases and V 0 bases, and 7 bases lay outside the gene matches. Germline-derived CDR1 and CDR2 are SGDLS and YYNGEE. This CDR3 comprises 17 residues. CDR3 in DNA: TGTGCCAGCAGCGTAGTTGCCAGCGGGGGAGCCTACAATGAGCAGTTCTTC. This gives the protein CASSVVASGGAYNEQFF.

The chain carries TRBV5-1 and TRBJ1-5; 9 nucleotides align to TRBD1. With 0 bases clipped from V and 6 bases from J, the junction kept 7 bases outside the gene matches. CDR3 length: 16 amino acids. Germline V lookup: CDR1 SGHRS, CDR2 YFSETQ. CDR3 sequence reads: CASSLVLDRGLQPQHF. The CDR3 DNA follows: TGCGCCAGCAGCTTGGTGCTGGACAGGGGTCTTCAGCCCCAGCATTTT.